This TCR beta chain was observed in a study of control samples from healthy donors and cancer patients. Data came from immunoSEQ multiplex PCR; TCRdb stores just in-frame clones and leaves some out. The repertoire includes 200,000 to 250,000 clones, around 94% of them detected once, and about 1.4% sits in the top ten. Specimen: blood. The receptor comes from a man aged 50-60 years in good health.

CDR3 DNA sequence: TGTGCCAGCAACAAACAGGGGGCTCTTCTGCCCCTCCACTTT. Translation gives CASNKQGALLPLHF. The chain uses TRBV27 and TRBJ1-6; 9 nucleotides align to TRBD1. The trim removed 7 bases at V and 13 bases at J, leaving 11 bases unmatched. The CDR3 is 14 amino acids. The germline CDR1 and CDR2 sequences are MNHEY and SMNVEV (reference sequence).